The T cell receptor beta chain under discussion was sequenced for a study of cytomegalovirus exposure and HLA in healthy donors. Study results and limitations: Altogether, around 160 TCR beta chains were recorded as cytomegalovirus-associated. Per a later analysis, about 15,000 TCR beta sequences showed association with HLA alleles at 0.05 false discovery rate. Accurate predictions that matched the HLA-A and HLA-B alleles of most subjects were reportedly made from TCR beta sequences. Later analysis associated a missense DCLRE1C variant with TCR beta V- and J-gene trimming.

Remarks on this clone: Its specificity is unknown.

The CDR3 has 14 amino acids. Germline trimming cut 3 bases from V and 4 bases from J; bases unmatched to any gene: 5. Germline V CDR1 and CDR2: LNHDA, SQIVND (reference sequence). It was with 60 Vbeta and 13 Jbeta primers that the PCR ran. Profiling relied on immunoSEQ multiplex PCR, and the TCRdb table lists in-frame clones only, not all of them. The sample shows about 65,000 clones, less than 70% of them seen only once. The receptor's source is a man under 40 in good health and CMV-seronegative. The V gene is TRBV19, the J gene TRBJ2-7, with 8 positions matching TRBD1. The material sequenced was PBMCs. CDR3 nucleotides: TGTGCCAGTAGTATGTATGGGACAGGTTACGAGCAGTACTTC. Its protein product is CASSMYGTGYEQYF.